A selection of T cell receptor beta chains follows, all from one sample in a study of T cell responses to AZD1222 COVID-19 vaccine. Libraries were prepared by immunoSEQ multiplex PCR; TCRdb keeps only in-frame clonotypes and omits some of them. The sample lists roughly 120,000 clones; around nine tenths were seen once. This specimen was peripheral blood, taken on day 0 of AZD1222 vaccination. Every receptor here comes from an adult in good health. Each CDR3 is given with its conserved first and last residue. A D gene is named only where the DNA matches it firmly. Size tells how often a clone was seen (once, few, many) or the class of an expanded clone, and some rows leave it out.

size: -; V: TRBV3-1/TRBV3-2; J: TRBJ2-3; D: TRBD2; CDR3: CASSRAGTSGETDTQYF; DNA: TGTGCCAGCAGCCGAGCCGGGACTAGCGGGGAGACAGATACGCAGTATTTT
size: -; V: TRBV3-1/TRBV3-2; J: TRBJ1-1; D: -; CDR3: CASSPGANTEAFF; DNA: TGTGCCAGCAGCCCGGGGGCGAACACTGAAGCTTTCTTT
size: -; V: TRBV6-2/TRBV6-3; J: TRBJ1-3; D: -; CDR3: CASSYTVSGNTIYF; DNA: TGTGCCAGCAGTTATACGGTATCTGGAAACACCATATATTTT
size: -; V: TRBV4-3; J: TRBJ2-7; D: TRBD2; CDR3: CASSPDTSGGWYEQYF; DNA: TGCGCCAGCAGCCCAGATACTAGCGGGGGCTGGTACGAGCAGTACTTC
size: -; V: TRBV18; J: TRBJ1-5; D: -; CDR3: CASSPDRNQPQHF; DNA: TGTGCCAGCTCACCCGACAGGAATCAGCCCCAGCATTTT
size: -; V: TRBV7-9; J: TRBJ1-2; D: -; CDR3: CASSLGQIYGYTF; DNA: TGTGCCAGCAGCTTAGGCCAGATCTATGGCTACACCTTC
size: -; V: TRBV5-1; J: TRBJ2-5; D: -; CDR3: CASSLARVGETQYF; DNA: TGCGCCTCAAGCTTGGCCCGGGTTGGAGAGACCCAGTACTTC
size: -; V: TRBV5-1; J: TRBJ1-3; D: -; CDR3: CASSLTPTPGNTIYF; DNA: TGCGCCAGCAGCTTGACGCCTACGCCTGGAAACACCATATATTTT
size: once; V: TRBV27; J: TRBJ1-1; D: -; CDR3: CASSFVGNTEAFF; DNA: TGTGCCAGCAGTTTCGTAGGCAACACTGAAGCTTTCTTT
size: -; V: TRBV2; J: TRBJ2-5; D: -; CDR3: CASSPLARQETQYF; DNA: TGTGCCAGCAGCCCACTAGCCCGCCAAGAGACCCAGTACTTC
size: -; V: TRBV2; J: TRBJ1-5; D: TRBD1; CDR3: CASGPRTGSQPQHF; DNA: TGTGCCAGCGGCCCAAGGACAGGGAGTCAGCCCCAGCATTTT
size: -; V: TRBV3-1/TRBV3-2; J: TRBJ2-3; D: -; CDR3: CASSLGETQYF; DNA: TGTGCCAGCAGCCTGGGGGAGACGCAGTATTTT
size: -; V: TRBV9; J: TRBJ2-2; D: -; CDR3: CASSTSADHTGELFF; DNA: TGTGCCAGCAGCACCTCGGCAGACCACACCGGGGAGCTGTTTTTT
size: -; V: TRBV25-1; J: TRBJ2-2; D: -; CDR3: CASSLQRGELFF; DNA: TGTGCCAGCAGTTTGCAGAGGGGGGAGCTGTTTTTT
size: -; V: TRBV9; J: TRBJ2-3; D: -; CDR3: CASSRSWGTDTQYF; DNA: TGTGCCAGCAGCCGTAGCTGGGGCACAGATACGCAGTATTTT
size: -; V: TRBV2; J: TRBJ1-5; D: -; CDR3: CASSETGKNQPQHF; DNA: TGTGCCAGCAGTGAAACGGGCAAGAATCAGCCCCAGCATTTT
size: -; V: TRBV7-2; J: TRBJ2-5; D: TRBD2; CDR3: CASSLRLAGEETQYF; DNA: TGTGCCAGCAGCCTTCGACTAGCGGGGGAAGAGACCCAGTACTTC
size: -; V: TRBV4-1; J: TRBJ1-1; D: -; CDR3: CASSHLGWRDTEAFF; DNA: TGCGCCAGCAGCCACCTTGGATGGCGGGACACTGAAGCTTTCTTT
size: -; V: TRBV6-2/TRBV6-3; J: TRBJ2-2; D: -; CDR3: CASSYGRAGTGELFF; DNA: TGTGCCAGCAGTTACGGCAGGGCGGGCACCGGGGAGCTGTTTTTT
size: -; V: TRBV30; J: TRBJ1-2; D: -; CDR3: CAWSRGPGDHGYTF; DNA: TGTGCCTGGAGCCGGGGGCCCGGGGACCATGGCTACACCTTC
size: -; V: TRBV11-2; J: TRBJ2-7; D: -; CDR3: CASSLDRLQYEQYF; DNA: TGTGCCAGCAGCTTAGATCGACTACAATACGAGCAGTACTTC
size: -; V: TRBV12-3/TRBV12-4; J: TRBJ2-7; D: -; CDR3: CASSPDIYYEQYF; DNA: TGTGCCAGCAGCCCGGACATATACTACGAGCAGTACTTC
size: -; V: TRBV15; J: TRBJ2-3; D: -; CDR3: CATSRGEGGTDTQYF; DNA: TGTGCCACCAGCAGAGGAGAGGGGGGCACAGATACGCAGTATTTT
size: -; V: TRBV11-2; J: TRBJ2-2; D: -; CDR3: CASSLARGPTGELFF; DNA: TGTGCCAGCAGCTTAGCAAGGGGTCCTACCGGGGAGCTGTTTTTT
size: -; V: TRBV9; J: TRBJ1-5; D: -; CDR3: CASSVGVEGTQHF; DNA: TGTGCCAGCAGCGTCGGGGTGGAGGGTACCCAGCATTTT
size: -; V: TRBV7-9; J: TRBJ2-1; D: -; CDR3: CASSPGHSNGEQFF; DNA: TGTGCCAGCAGCCCAGGACATTCCAACGGGGAGCAGTTCTTC
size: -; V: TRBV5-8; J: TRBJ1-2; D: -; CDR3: CASSLAWDGYGYTF; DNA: TGTGCCAGCAGCTTGGCATGGGACGGCTATGGCTACACCTTC
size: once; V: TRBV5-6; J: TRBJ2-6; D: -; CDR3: CASSPDGNSGANVLTF; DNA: TGTGCCAGCAGCCCTGATGGCAACTCTGGGGCCAACGTCCTGACTTTC
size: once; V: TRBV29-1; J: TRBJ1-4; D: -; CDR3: CSVEGGPGEKLFF; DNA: TGCAGCGTTGAAGGGGGGCCCGGTGAAAAACTGTTTTTT
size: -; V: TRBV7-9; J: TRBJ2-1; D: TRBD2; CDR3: CASSLGQTGGAHNEQFF; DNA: TGTGCCAGCAGCTTAGGGCAAACCGGGGGGGCCCACAATGAGCAGTTCTTC
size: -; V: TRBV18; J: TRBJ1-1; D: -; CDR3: CASSPPGRKAFF; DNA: TGTGCCAGCTCACCACCGGGGCGTAAAGCTTTCTTT
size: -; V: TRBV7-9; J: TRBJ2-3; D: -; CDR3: CASSLSLGDTQYF; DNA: TGTGCCAGCAGCTTATCATTAGGGGATACGCAGTATTTT
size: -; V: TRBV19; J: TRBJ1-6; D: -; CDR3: CASQDTGNSPLHF; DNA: TGTGCCAGTCAGGATACAGGGAATTCACCCCTCCACTTT
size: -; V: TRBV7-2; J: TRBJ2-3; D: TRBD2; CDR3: CASSLISGGRSTDTQYF; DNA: TGTGCCAGCAGCTTGATAAGCGGGGGGCGGAGCACAGATACGCAGTATTTT
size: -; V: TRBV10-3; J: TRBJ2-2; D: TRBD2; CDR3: CAISEPKGSAGKNTGELFF; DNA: TGTGCCATCAGTGAGCCTAAGGGGTCAGCGGGGAAGAACACCGGGGAGCTGTTTTTT